These T cell receptor beta chains were read from a single sample in a study of T cells in Graves' hyperthyroidism and ophthalmopathy. MiXCR was run by TCRdb on the multiplex PCR reads, yielding one entry per CDR3 protein. The data contain almost 250,000 distinct CDR3 sequences, 24% of them singletons. The specimen sequenced was blood. The receptors were gathered from a woman aged 40 to 50 with Graves' ophthalmopathy. Both conserved end residues are part of each CDR3. Fields, in order: J gene, clone size, V gene, CDR3 protein. Some rows mark clone size as missing; the rest say once, few, many or name a class of expanded clone.

j_gene: TRBJ1-5; abundance: few; v_gene: TRBV6-1; CDR3aa: CASSEAGAGFQPQHF
j_gene: TRBJ1-5; abundance: many; v_gene: TRBV30; CDR3aa: CAWSPDSNQPQHF
j_gene: TRBJ2-5; abundance: many; v_gene: TRBV4-1; CDR3aa: CASSQVEGETQYF
j_gene: TRBJ1-5; abundance: once; v_gene: TRBV28; CDR3aa: CASSLSGWVSNQPQHF
j_gene: TRBJ2-7; abundance: many; v_gene: TRBV7-8; CDR3aa: CASSTSGLLSYEQYF
j_gene: TRBJ2-7; abundance: once; v_gene: TRBV30; CDR3aa: CAWQGGGSYEQYF
j_gene: TRBJ1-2; abundance: many; v_gene: TRBV27; CDR3aa: CASSRQGAFSVGGYTF
j_gene: TRBJ1-5; abundance: many; v_gene: TRBV19; CDR3aa: CASSIDWTAISNQPQHF
j_gene: TRBJ1-5; abundance: many; v_gene: TRBV27; CDR3aa: CASSSRLDQPQHF
j_gene: TRBJ2-7; abundance: many; v_gene: TRBV28; CDR3aa: CASSLLGAHEQYF
j_gene: TRBJ2-7; abundance: many; v_gene: TRBV28; CDR3aa: CASSSGQFTYEQYF
j_gene: TRBJ1-1; abundance: many; v_gene: TRBV9; CDR3aa: CASSPSHPGQNTEAFF
j_gene: TRBJ1-3; abundance: many; v_gene: TRBV6-5; CDR3aa: CASSFDAGTNSGNTIYF
j_gene: TRBJ1-5; abundance: many; v_gene: TRBV28; CDR3aa: CASSLWGGQNSNQPQHF
j_gene: TRBJ2-5; abundance: many; v_gene: TRBV2; CDR3aa: CASSQLLTQETQYF
j_gene: TRBJ2-5; abundance: NA; v_gene: TRBV6-5; CDR3aa: CASSYSNVETQYF
j_gene: TRBJ2-5; abundance: many; v_gene: TRBV6-1; CDR3aa: CASSATGWGTQYF
j_gene: TRBJ2-7; abundance: many; v_gene: TRBV11-2; CDR3aa: CASSLGLAVTYEQYF
j_gene: TRBJ2-7; abundance: many; v_gene: TRBV2; CDR3aa: CALFRSGSSYEQYF
j_gene: TRBJ2-2; abundance: many; v_gene: TRBV20-1; CDR3aa: CSARKAGELFF
j_gene: TRBJ1-1; abundance: once; v_gene: TRBV20-1; CDR3aa: CSARGLWTVNTEAFF
j_gene: TRBJ2-4; abundance: once; v_gene: TRBV6-1; CDR3aa: CASSGTPNQNIQYF
j_gene: TRBJ2-2; abundance: many; v_gene: TRBV19; CDR3aa: CASSMGQGAGELFF
j_gene: TRBJ2-2; abundance: many; v_gene: TRBV19; CDR3aa: CASSPPDSLTGELFF
j_gene: TRBJ2-5; abundance: many; v_gene: TRBV15; CDR3aa: CATSRGLGAEETQYF
j_gene: TRBJ1-2; abundance: many; v_gene: TRBV5-1; CDR3aa: CASSLGGVYGYTF
j_gene: TRBJ2-7; abundance: many; v_gene: TRBV5-1; CDR3aa: CASSDPSGSDEQYF
j_gene: TRBJ1-5; abundance: NA; v_gene: TRBV6-5; CDR3aa: CASSSMIQGANQPQHF
j_gene: TRBJ1-1; abundance: few; v_gene: TRBV25-1; CDR3aa: CASSEYRAGAEAFF
j_gene: TRBJ2-5; abundance: many; v_gene: TRBV7-7; CDR3aa: CASSLGLASGKETQYF
j_gene: TRBJ2-5; abundance: NA; v_gene: TRBV24-1; CDR3aa: CATSDPRYVEETQYF
j_gene: TRBJ2-7; abundance: many; v_gene: TRBV20-1; CDR3aa: CSAPDGAFSYEQYF
j_gene: TRBJ2-2; abundance: many; v_gene: TRBV19; CDR3aa: CASSMSGTDRGELFF
j_gene: TRBJ1-5; abundance: NA; v_gene: TRBV12-3/TRBV12-4; CDR3aa: CASSFRPENQPQHF
j_gene: TRBJ2-7; abundance: NA; v_gene: TRBV28; CDR3aa: CASSAQGGHGSYEQYF
j_gene: TRBJ1-1; abundance: many; v_gene: TRBV5-1; CDR3aa: CASSLDPQNTEAFF
j_gene: TRBJ2-3; abundance: many; v_gene: TRBV6-5; CDR3aa: CASSLRQGDTQYF
j_gene: TRBJ2-5; abundance: NA; v_gene: TRBV24-1; CDR3aa: CATSDLGQPETQYF
j_gene: TRBJ1-2; abundance: many; v_gene: TRBV2; CDR3aa: CASRAEGYGYTF
j_gene: TRBJ1-2; abundance: NA; v_gene: TRBV29-1; CDR3aa: CSVGTSGYTF
j_gene: TRBJ2-7; abundance: many; v_gene: TRBV28; CDR3aa: CASRYGQATYEQYF
j_gene: TRBJ1-1; abundance: many; v_gene: TRBV7-9; CDR3aa: CASSPFDGGGEAFF
j_gene: TRBJ2-5; abundance: many; v_gene: TRBV24-1; CDR3aa: CATSRGWEETQYF
j_gene: TRBJ2-7; abundance: many; v_gene: TRBV20-1; CDR3aa: CSALDRGYEQYF